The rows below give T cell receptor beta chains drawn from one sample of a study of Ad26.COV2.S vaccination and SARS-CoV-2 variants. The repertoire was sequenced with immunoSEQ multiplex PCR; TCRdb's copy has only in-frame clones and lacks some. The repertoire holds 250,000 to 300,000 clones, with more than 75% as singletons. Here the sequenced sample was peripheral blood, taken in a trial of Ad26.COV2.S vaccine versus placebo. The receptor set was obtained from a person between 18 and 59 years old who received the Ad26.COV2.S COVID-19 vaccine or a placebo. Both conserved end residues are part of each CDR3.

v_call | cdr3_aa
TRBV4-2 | CASSQERRGNEQFF
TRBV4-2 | CASSQETSGTDTQYF
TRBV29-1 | CSATGTGYNEQFF
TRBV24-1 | CATSEAGQGRETQYF
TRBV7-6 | CASSLDSGSLPGTQYF
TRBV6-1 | CASSEGMGYEQYF
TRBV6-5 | CASSYSKGQSYTQYF
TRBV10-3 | CAISDGDLQFF
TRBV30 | CAWQRQNTDTQYF
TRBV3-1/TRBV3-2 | CASSQGRTGVGYTF
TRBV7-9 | CASSSARTAGYEQYF
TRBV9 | CASSQTPDRDYEQYF
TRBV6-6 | CASIKDSDSQETQYF
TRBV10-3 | CAISESLGISPLHF
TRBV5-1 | CASSSSGDEQFF
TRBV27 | CASSLGVPGNTIYF
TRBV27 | CASSGPRSDSLTRETQYF
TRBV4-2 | CASRLLAGGSNEQFF
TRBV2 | CASSANQPQHF
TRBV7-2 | CASSSPGGSGGELDTQYF
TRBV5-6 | CASSFLPLTGRGGEAFF
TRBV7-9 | CASSSEGILYEQYF
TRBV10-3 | CAISKARAYNEQFF
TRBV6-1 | CASSGTGTIQAGELFF
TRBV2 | CASSDLQRERHEQYF
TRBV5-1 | CASSIGSNQPQHF
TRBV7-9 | CASSLTASTDTQYF
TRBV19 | CASSPKRGQGWDQPQHF
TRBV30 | CAQDRDRGQQNGYTF
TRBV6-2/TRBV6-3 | CASSKTIPSSYEQYF
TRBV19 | CASSFLAGNTIYF
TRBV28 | CASSLIDDNSPLHF
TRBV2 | CASSYRQGQGYTF
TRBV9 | CASSQGVNTEAFF
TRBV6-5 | CASSYSVEKSIDGYTF
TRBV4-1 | CASSQPRLAGDYEQYF
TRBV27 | CASSRHGGAGTEAFF
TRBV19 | CASSMTGTDGYTF
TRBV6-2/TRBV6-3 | CASSSSGGNTIYF
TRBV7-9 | CASSNTPEQYF
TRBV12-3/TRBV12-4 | CASGASGGQFF
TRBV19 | CASGTGGSNTEAFF
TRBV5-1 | CASSPLGQGRTGELFF
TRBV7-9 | CASSFSDFYGYTF